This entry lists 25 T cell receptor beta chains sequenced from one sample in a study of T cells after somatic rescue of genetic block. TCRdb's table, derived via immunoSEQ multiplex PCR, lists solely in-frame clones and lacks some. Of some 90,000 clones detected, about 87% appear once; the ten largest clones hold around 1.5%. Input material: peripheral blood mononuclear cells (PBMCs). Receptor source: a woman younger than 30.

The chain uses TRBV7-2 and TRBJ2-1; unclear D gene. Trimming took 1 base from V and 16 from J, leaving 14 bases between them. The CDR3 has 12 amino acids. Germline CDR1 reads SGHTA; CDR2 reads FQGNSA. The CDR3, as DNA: TGTGCCAGCAGCTTAGGGTGGGCGCTGCTTTTCTTC. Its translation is CASSLGWALLFF.

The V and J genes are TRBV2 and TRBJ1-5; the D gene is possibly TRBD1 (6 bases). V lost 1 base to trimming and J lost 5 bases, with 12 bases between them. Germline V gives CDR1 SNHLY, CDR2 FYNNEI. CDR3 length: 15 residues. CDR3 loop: CASSEGLAGDQPQHF. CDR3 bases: TGTGCCAGCAGTGAAGGGTTGGCAGGGGATCAGCCCCAGCATTTT.

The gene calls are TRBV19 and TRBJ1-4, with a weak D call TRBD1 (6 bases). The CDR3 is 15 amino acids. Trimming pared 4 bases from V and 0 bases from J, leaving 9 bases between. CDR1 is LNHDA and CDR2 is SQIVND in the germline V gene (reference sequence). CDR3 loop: CASSNTGTTNEKLFF. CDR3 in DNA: TGTGCCAGTAGTAACACAGGGACAACTAATGAAAAACTGTTTTTT.

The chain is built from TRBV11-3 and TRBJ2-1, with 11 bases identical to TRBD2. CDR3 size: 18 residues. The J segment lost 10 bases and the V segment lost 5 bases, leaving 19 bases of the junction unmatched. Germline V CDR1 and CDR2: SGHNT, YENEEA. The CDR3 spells CASSLLTGLAVDGDEQFF. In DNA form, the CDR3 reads TGTGCCAGCAGCCTCTTAACGGGACTAGCGGTCGATGGAGACGAGCAGTTCTTC. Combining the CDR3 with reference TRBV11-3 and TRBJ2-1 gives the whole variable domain EAGVVQSPRYKIIEKKQPVAFWCNPISGHNTLYWYLQNLGQGPELLIRYENEEAVDDSQLPKDRFSAERLKGVDSTLKIQPAELGDSAVYLCASSLLTGLAVDGDEQFFGPGTRLTVL.

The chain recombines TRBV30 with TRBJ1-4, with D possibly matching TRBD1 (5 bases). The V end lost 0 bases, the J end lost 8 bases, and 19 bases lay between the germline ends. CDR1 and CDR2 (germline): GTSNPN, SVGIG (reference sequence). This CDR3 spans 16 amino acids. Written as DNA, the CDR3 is TGTGCCTGGAGTGTACGGGGACCAGGATCGGGCGAAAAACTGTTTTTT. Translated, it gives CAWSVRGPGSGEKLFF.

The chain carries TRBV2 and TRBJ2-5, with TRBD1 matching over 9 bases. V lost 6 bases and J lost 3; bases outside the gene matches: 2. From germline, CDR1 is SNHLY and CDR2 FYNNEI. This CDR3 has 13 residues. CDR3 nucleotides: TGTGCCAGCAGATGGGACAGGGAAGAGACCCAGTACTTC. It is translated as CASRWDREETQYF.

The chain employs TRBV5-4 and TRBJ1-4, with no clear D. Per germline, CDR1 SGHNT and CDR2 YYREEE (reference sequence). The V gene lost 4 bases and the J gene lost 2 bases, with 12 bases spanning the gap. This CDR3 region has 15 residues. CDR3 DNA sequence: TGTGCCAGCAGCCAGCGAGTGGGGACTAATGAAAAACTGTTTTTT. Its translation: CASSQRVGTNEKLFF.

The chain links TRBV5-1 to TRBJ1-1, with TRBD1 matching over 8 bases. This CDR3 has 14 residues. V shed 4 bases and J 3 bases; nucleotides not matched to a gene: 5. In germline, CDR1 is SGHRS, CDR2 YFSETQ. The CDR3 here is CASSLTDRDTEAFF. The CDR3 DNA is TGCGCCAGCAGCCTCACGGACAGGGACACTGAAGCTTTCTTT.

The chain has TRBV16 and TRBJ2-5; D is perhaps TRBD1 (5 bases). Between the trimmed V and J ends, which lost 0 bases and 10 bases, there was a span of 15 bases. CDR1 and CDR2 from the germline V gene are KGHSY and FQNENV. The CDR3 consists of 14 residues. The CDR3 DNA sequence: TGTGCCAGCAGCCAATCGAGGACACTTTGGGACCAGTACTTC. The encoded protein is CASSQSRTLWDQYF.

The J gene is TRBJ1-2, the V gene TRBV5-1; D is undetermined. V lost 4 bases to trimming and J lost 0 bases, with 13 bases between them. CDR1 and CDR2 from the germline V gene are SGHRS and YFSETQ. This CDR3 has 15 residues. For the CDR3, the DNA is TGCGCCAGCAGCCCCACCCGGACTGCTAACTATGGCTACACCTTC. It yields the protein CASSPTRTANYGYTF.

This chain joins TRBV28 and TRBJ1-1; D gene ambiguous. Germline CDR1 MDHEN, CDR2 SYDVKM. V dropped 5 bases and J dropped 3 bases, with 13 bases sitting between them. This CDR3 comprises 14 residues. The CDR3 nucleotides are TGTGCCAGCAGTGGCTATCGGGCCTACACTGAAGCTTTCTTT. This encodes CASSGYRAYTEAFF.

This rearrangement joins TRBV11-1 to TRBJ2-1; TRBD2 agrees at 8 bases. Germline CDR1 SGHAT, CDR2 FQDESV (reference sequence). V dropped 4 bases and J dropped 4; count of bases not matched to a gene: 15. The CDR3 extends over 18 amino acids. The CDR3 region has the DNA TGTGCCAGCAGCTCTAGGGGAGTAGCGGGAACTCTTTACAATGAGCAGTTCTTC. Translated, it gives CASSSRGVAGTLYNEQFF.

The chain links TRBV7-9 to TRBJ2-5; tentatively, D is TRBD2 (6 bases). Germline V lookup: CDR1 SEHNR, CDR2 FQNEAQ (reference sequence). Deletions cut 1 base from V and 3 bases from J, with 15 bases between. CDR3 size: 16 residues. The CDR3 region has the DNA TGTGCCAGCAGCTTAGAACGGGAGTCGTTAGAAGAGACCCAGTACTTC. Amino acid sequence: CASSLERESLEETQYF.

The CDR3 loop is CASSARQVRTDTQYF. In DNA form, the CDR3 reads TGTGCCAGTAGTGCGCGACAGGTCCGCACAGATACGCAGTATTTT. The chain combines TRBV19 with TRBJ2-3, with D possibly matching TRBD1 (6 bases). Deletions cut 5 bases from V and 1 base from J, with 13 bases between. This CDR3 is built from 15 residues. Germline V gene data show CDR1 as LNHDA and CDR2 as SQIVND (reference sequence).

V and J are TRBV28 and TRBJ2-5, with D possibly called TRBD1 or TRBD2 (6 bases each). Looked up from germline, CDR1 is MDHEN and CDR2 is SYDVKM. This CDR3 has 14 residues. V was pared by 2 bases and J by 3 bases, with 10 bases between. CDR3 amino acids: CASSLGGQKETQYF. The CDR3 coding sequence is TGTGCCAGCAGTTTAGGGGGGCAGAAAGAGACCCAGTACTTC.

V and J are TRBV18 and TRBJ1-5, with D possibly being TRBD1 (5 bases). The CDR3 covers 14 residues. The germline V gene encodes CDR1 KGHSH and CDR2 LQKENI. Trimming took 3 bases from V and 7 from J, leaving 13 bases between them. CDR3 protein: CASSPGDVGQPQHF. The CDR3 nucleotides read TGTGCCAGCTCACCGGGGGACGTCGGGCAGCCCCAGCATTTT.

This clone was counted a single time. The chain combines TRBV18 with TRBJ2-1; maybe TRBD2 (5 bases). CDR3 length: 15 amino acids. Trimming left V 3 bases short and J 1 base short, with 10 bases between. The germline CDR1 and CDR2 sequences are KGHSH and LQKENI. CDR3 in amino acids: CASSPGLESYNEQFF. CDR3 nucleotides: TGTGCCAGCTCACCCGGACTGGAGTCCTACAATGAGCAGTTCTTC.

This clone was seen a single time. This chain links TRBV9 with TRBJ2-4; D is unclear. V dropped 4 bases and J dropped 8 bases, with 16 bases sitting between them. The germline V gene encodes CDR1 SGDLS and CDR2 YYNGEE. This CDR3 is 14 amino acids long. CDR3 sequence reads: CASSPVSASDIQYF. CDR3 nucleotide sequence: TGTGCCAGCAGCCCTGTTTCGGCGTCGGACATTCAGTACTTC.

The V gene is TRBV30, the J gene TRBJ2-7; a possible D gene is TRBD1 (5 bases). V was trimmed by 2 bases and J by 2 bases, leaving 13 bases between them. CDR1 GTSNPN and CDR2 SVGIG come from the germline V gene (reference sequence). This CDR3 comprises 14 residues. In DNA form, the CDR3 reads TGTGCCTGGAGTAGGCAGGGCCTGCCCTACGAGCAGTACTTC. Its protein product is CAWSRQGLPYEQYF. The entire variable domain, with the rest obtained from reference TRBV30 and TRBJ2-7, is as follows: SQTIHQWPATLVQPVGSPLSLECTVEGTSNPNLYWYRQAAGRGLQLLFYSVGIGQISSEVPQNLSASRPQDRQFILSSKKLLLSDSGFYLCAWSRQGLPYEQYFGPGTRLTVT.

CDR3 amino acids: CAISESVLGTSQDEQYF. The CDR3 coding sequence is TGTGCCATCAGTGAGTCGGTGTTGGGTACAAGCCAGGACGAGCAGTACTTC. V gene TRBV10-3 combines with J gene TRBJ2-7; D uncertain. Germline lookup yields CDR1 ENHRY and CDR2 SYGVKD. The ends were cut back, 0 bases at V and 5 bases at J, with 20 bases in the middle. The CDR3 runs 17 residues.

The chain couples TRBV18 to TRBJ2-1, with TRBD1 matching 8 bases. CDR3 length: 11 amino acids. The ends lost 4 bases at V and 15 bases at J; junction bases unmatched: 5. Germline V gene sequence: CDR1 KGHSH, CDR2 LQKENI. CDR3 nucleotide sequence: TGTGCCAGCTCACAAGACAGGGGAGGGTTCTTC. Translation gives CASSQDRGGFF.

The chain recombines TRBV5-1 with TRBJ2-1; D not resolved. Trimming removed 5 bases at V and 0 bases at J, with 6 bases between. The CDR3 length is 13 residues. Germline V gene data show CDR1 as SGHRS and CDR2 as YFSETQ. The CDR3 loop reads CASSMSSYNEQFF. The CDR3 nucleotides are TGCGCCAGCAGTATGAGCTCCTACAATGAGCAGTTCTTC.

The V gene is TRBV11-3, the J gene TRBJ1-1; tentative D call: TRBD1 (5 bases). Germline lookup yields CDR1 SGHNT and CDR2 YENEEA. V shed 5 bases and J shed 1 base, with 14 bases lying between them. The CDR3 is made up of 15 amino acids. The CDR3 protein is CASSPNWDGNTEAFF. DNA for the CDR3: TGTGCCAGCAGCCCGAACTGGGACGGGAACACTGAAGCTTTCTTT.

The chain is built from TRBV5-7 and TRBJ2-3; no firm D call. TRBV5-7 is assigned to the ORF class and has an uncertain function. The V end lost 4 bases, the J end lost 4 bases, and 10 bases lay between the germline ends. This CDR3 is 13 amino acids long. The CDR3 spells CASSTWGSDTQYF. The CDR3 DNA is TGTGCCAGCAGCACCTGGGGATCAGATACGCAGTATTTT.

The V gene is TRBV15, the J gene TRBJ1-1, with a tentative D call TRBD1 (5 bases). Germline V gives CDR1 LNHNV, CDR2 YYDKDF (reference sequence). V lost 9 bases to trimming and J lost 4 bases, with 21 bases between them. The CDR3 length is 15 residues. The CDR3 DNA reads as TGTGCCACTGGGGTCGGGACCCTACGGAGCACTGAAGCTTTCTTT. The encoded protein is CATGVGTLRSTEAFF. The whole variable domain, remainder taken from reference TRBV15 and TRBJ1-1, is DAMVIQNPRYQVTQFGKPVTLSCSQTLNHNVMYWYQQKSSQAPKLLFHYYDKDFNNEADTPDNFQSRRPNTSFCFLDIRSPGLGDTAMYLCATGVGTLRSTEAFFGQGTRLTVV.